These T cell receptor beta chains were read from a single sample in a study of T cells of healthy individuals. TCRdb fed the 5' RACE reads into MiXCR, producing one record per CDR3 protein. The repertoire includes some 100,000 distinct CDR3 sequences, under 20% of them detected once, and about 6% sits in the top ten. All receptors come from a human donor in good health. Both conserved end residues are part of each CDR3. A D gene is named only where the DNA matches it firmly. Size tells how often a clone was seen (once, few, many) or the class of an expanded clone, and some rows leave it out.

abundance: few
v_gene: TRBV7-9
j_gene: TRBJ2-3
d_gene: -
CDR3aa: CASSRRAGLRTDTQYF
CDR3nt: TGTGCCAGCAGCCGACGGGCGGGACTTCGGACAGATACGCAGTATTTT

abundance: few
v_gene: TRBV4-3
j_gene: TRBJ2-7
d_gene: -
CDR3aa: CASSQESGTYEQYF
CDR3nt: TGCGCCAGCAGCCAAGAATCAGGGACCTACGAGCAGTACTTC

abundance: -
v_gene: TRBV2
j_gene: TRBJ2-7
d_gene: -
CDR3aa: CASGNYEQYF
CDR3nt: TGTGCCAGCGGAAACTACGAGCAGTACTTC

abundance: few
v_gene: TRBV28
j_gene: TRBJ2-7
d_gene: TRBD1
CDR3aa: CASSRTGSPYF
CDR3nt: TGTGCCAGCAGTCGGACAGGTAGCCCATACTTC

abundance: many
v_gene: TRBV4-1
j_gene: TRBJ1-3
d_gene: -
CDR3aa: CASSGSPAGNTIYF
CDR3nt: TGCGCCAGCAGCGGGAGCCCTGCTGGAAACACCATATATTTT

abundance: few
v_gene: TRBV2
j_gene: TRBJ1-2
d_gene: TRBD1
CDR3aa: CASSVLRDRGNYGYTF
CDR3nt: TGTGCCAGCAGTGTACTCCGGGACAGGGGTAACTATGGCTACACCTTC

abundance: -
v_gene: TRBV7-2
j_gene: TRBJ1-1
d_gene: TRBD1
CDR3aa: CASSSYGQGAEAFF
CDR3nt: TGTGCCAGCAGCTCTTATGGACAGGGGGCTGAAGCTTTCTTT

abundance: -
v_gene: TRBV6-2/TRBV6-3
j_gene: TRBJ2-1
d_gene: -
CDR3aa: CASSYLPGRGPLEQFF
CDR3nt: TGTGCCAGCAGTTACTTACCCGGGAGGGGGCCTTTAGAGCAGTTCTTC

abundance: many
v_gene: TRBV27
j_gene: TRBJ1-2
d_gene: TRBD1
CDR3aa: CASSPLDRGYGYTF
CDR3nt: TGTGCCAGCAGTCCCCTGGACAGGGGTTATGGCTACACCTTC

abundance: -
v_gene: TRBV28
j_gene: TRBJ2-5
d_gene: -
CDR3aa: CAISPSRGGSETQYF
CDR3nt: TGTGCCATCTCCCCCTCGAGGGGGGGCTCGGAGACCCAGTACTTC

abundance: many
v_gene: TRBV4-3
j_gene: TRBJ1-4
d_gene: -
CDR3aa: CASSQDLPVATNEKLFF
CDR3nt: TGCGCCAGCAGCCAAGATCTTCCGGTTGCAACTAATGAAAAACTGTTTTTT

abundance: many
v_gene: TRBV11-2
j_gene: TRBJ2-7
d_gene: -
CDR3aa: CASSLGSKYEQYF
CDR3nt: TGTGCCAGCAGCTTAGGGTCTAAGTACGAGCAGTACTTC

abundance: few
v_gene: TRBV11-2
j_gene: TRBJ1-2
d_gene: TRBD1
CDR3aa: CASSLARDSYGYTF
CDR3nt: TGTGCCAGCAGCTTAGCACGGGACAGCTATGGCTACACCTTC

abundance: few
v_gene: TRBV7-2
j_gene: TRBJ1-5
d_gene: TRBD1
CDR3aa: CASSLAGQGASNQPQHF
CDR3nt: TGTGCCAGCAGCTTAGCGGGGCAGGGGGCAAGCAATCAGCCCCAGCATTTT

abundance: few
v_gene: TRBV3-1
j_gene: TRBJ2-5
d_gene: TRBD1
CDR3aa: CASSPTGNRETQYF
CDR3nt: TGTGCCAGCAGCCCGACAGGGAACCGAGAGACCCAGTACTTC